What follows is one T cell receptor (beta chain) and its context. Using immunoSEQ multiplex PCR, the repertoire was profiled, and TCRdb retains in-frame clones only, with some absent. Of around 23,000 clones listed, 90% are singletons. The data belong to a study of T cell changes during pregnancy in multiple sclerosis. Germline CDR1 is SEHNR and CDR2 is FQNEAQ (reference sequence). V was trimmed by 1 base and J by 0 bases, leaving 9 bases between them. CDR3 length: 15 residues. Sequencing used CD8+ T cells from peripheral blood mononuclear cells, obtained in the third trimester of pregnancy. The chain recombines TRBV7-9 with TRBJ1-2; D remains ambiguous. This receptor was identified in a female donor in good health, enrolled as a control in a pregnancy study. CDR3 sequence: CASSLVTEANYGYTF. The CDR3 DNA reads TGTGCCAGCAGCTTAGTAACAGAAGCTAACTATGGCTACACCTTC.